This T cell receptor beta chain stems from a study of blood T cells in healthy people across ages. This clonotype turned up a few times. The ends were cut back, 2 bases at V and 4 bases at J, with 8 bases in the middle. The CDR3 length is 14 residues. Germline loops: CDR1 MNHNY, CDR2 SVGAGI (reference sequence). Combining a sample-barcoded 5' primer with a J-beta primer mix, a second PCR ran for 7 to 11 cycles. One entry per CDR3 protein, called by TCRdb with MiXCR from the 5' RACE reads. The sample lists roughly 930,000 distinct CDR3 sequences, 48% seen once, with about an eighth in the top ten. The TCR originated in a man aged 25 to 40 in good health. V and J are TRBV6-6 and TRBJ1-4; D gene uncertain. Sequenced input: blood. The CDR3 sequence: CASSYGLINEKLFF. CDR3 in DNA: TGTGCCAGCAGTTACGGCCTCATTAATGAAAAACTGTTTTTT.